The 30 T cell receptor beta chains reported below all come from one sample, sequenced in a study of T cell changes during pregnancy in multiple sclerosis. Data came from immunoSEQ multiplex PCR; TCRdb stores just in-frame clones and leaves some out. This table has approximately 30,000 clones, approximately 89% appearing once. The source was CD8+ T cells from peripheral blood mononuclear cells, collected in the first trimester of pregnancy. The origin of the receptors is a female donor with multiple sclerosis, enrolled in a pregnancy study.

The rearrangement uses TRBV4-1 and TRBJ2-5; 7 nucleotides align to TRBD1. The junction had 9 bases not matched to a gene; V was cut back by 6 bases and J by 2 bases. Looked up from germline, CDR1 is MGHRA and CDR2 is YSYEKL. This CDR3 has 15 residues. CDR3 nucleotides: TGCGCCAGCAGTCAACAGGGGCCCCCGCAAGAGACCCAGTACTTC. Amino acid sequence: CASSQQGPPQETQYF.

The chain combines TRBV7-9 with TRBJ2-3, with D perhaps TRBD2 (6 bases). This CDR3 region has 14 residues. Germline V CDR1 and CDR2: SEHNR, FQNEAQ (reference sequence). The germline V and J ends were trimmed by 0 bases and 11 bases, with 15 bases remaining between them. The CDR3 DNA reads TGTGCCAGCAGCTTAGCCCTGACTAGGTGGGAGCAGTATTTT. Its protein is CASSLALTRWEQYF.

J is TRBJ2-1 and V is TRBV5-6; TRBD2 matches 14 bases. This CDR3 has 16 residues. Trimming cost V 4 bases and J 5 bases; bases outside gene matches: 5. The germline V gene has CDR1 SGHDT and CDR2 YYEEEE. In DNA form, the CDR3 reads TGTGCCAGCAGCCTAGGGACTAGCGGGAGACACAATGAGCAGTTCTTC. It codes for CASSLGTSGRHNEQFF.

The CDR3 sequence: CASSVGGIAEAFF. The CDR3 region has the DNA TGTGCCAGCAGCGTCGGGGGGATCGCTGAAGCTTTCTTT. The rearrangement joins TRBV9 to TRBJ1-1, with D tentatively TRBD1 (5 bases). The germline CDR1 and CDR2 sequences are SGDLS and YYNGEE. The V gene lost 2 bases and the J gene lost 6 bases, with 11 bases spanning the gap. The CDR3 sequence is 13 residues long.

The V and J genes are TRBV7-9 and TRBJ2-7, with TRBD2 identical over 13 bases. CDR3 length: 15 residues. The V gene end was trimmed by 6 bases and the J gene end by 7 bases; junction bases not matched to a gene: 9. Germline V gene data show CDR1 as SEHNR and CDR2 as FQNEAQ (reference sequence). The CDR3 DNA reads as TGTGCCAGCAGTTGGACTAGCGGGAGCGGAGGGGAGCAGTACTTC. This gives the protein CASSWTSGSGGEQYF. The full variable domain, in which reference TRBV7-9 and TRBJ2-7 provide the parts outside the CDR3, is DTGVSQNPRHKITKRGQNVTFRCDPISEHNRLYWYRQTLGQGPEFLTYFQNEAQLEKSRLLSDRFSAERPKGSFSTLEIQRTEQGDSAMYLCASSWTSGSGGEQYFGPGTRLTVT.

The chain links TRBV13 to TRBJ2-7; the D gene is possibly TRBD1 (6 bases). V was clipped by 2 bases and J by 2 bases, with 10 bases between them. In germline, CDR1 is PRHDT, CDR2 FYEKMQ (reference sequence). This CDR3 has 14 residues. CDR3 bases: TGTGCCAGCAGCTTACAGGGGAAAACCTACGAGCAGTACTTC. Encoded protein: CASSLQGKTYEQYF.

The rearrangement links TRBV4-2 to TRBJ2-3; 11 bases are shared with TRBD2. Germline values: CDR1 LGHNA, CDR2 YNFKEQ. The CDR3 is 16 residues long. J lost 6 bases, V lost 0 bases, and 5 bases had no gene match. The CDR3 is CASSQDRASGGDTQYF. CDR3 nucleotides: TGTGCCAGCAGCCAAGATCGGGCTAGCGGGGGGGATACGCAGTATTTT.

The rearrangement links TRBV9 to TRBJ2-7; 7 bases are shared with TRBD2. The CDR3 covers 15 residues. V lost 0 bases and J lost 1; bases outside the gene matches: 4. In germline, CDR1 is SGDLS, CDR2 YYNGEE. The CDR3 sequence is CASSVGASGSYEQYF. For the CDR3, the DNA is TGTGCCAGCAGCGTAGGGGCTAGCGGTTCCTACGAGCAGTACTTC. The variable domain in full, with the rest retrieved from reference TRBV9 and TRBJ2-7, is DSGVTQTPKHLITATGQRVTLRCSPRSGDLSVYWYQQSLDQGLQFLIQYYNGEERAKGNILERFSAQQFPDLHSELNLSSLELGDSALYFCASSVGASGSYEQYFGPGTRLTVT.

For this clone: Different DNA sequences within this sample yield the same CDR3. The chain uses TRBV2 and TRBJ2-5; D not resolved. The CDR3 spans 13 residues. CDR1 is SNHLY and CDR2 is FYNNEI in the germline V gene. V was clipped by 3 bases and J by 2 bases, with 7 bases between them. CDR3: CASSEQIQETQYF. The CDR3 region has the DNA TGTGCCAGCAGTGAGCAGATTCAAGAGACCCAGTACTTC.

This chain connects TRBV2 to TRBJ1-1, with D possibly being TRBD1 (6 bases). The V gene's germline CDR1 is SNHLY and CDR2 FYNNEI. The length of the CDR3 is 11 residues. Between the trimmed V and J ends, which lost 6 bases and 12 bases, there was a span of 14 bases. CDR3 region: CASRGDIPPFF. The CDR3 nucleotides read TGTGCCAGCAGAGGGGACATCCCGCCTTTCTTT.

The chain couples TRBV28 to TRBJ2-7, with TRBD1 as a possible D gene (5 bases). Looked up from germline, CDR1 is MDHEN and CDR2 is SYDVKM. V lost 5 bases and J 0 bases, leaving 14 bases between the germline ends. The CDR3 is made up of 15 amino acids. The CDR3 is CASSPDSHSSYEQYF. CDR3 sequence (DNA): TGTGCCAGCAGTCCTGACAGCCACAGCTCCTACGAGCAGTACTTC. The full variable domain, rest sourced from reference TRBV28 and TRBJ2-7, is DVKVTQSSRYLVKRTGEKVFLECVQDMDHENMFWYRQDPGLGLRLIYFSYDVKMKEKGDIPEGYSVSREKKERFSLILESASTNQTSMYLCASSPDSHSSYEQYFGPGTRLTVT.

The V call is TRBV7-2, the J call TRBJ2-1; D might be TRBD2 (6 bases). The germline V gene has CDR1 SGHTA and CDR2 FQGNSA. The V end was cut by 5 bases, the J end by 0 bases, with 14 bases between. This CDR3 spans 16 amino acids. CDR3 sequence (DNA): TGTGCCAGCAGCGTGCGGGACTCTAGCTCCTACAATGAGCAGTTCTTC. Translation gives CASSVRDSSSYNEQFF.

The V call is TRBV27, the J call TRBJ2-7, with 7 positions matching TRBD2. Germline-derived CDR1 and CDR2 are MNHEY and SMNVEV (reference sequence). The CDR3 runs to 16 residues. V lost 4 bases and J lost 5; bases outside the gene matches: 14. The CDR3 region is CASSSLGTRRGDEQYF. The CDR3 region has the DNA TGTGCCAGCAGTTCGCTAGGGACCAGACGGGGGGACGAGCAGTACTTC.

This clone has just one count. CDR3 sequence reads: CASSLIAGRDQPQHF. The CDR3 nucleotides read TGTGCCAGCAGCTTAATCGCGGGGAGAGATCAGCCCCAGCATTTT. V and J are TRBV11-2 and TRBJ1-5; D is uncertain. CDR1 and CDR2 from the germline V gene are SGHAT and FQNNGV. Trimming stripped 2 bases from V and 5 bases from J, with 13 bases between. The CDR3 extends over 15 amino acids.

The V gene is TRBV9, the J gene TRBJ2-1; 14 bases map to TRBD2. V dropped 3 bases and J dropped 1; count of bases not matched to a gene: 3. The CDR3 is made up of 17 amino acids. Germline V gene data show CDR1 as SGDLS and CDR2 as YYNGEE. The CDR3 DNA sequence: TGTGCCAGCAGCGGACTAGCGGGAGGGGGGTCCTACAATGAGCAGTTCTTC. It encodes CASSGLAGGGSYNEQFF. Variable domain in full (rest from reference TRBV9 and TRBJ2-1): DSGVTQTPKHLITATGQRVTLRCSPRSGDLSVYWYQQSLDQGLQFLIQYYNGEERAKGNILERFSAQQFPDLHSELNLSSLELGDSALYFCASSGLAGGGSYNEQFFGPGTRLTVL.

The chain has TRBV19 and TRBJ1-2, with 9 nucleotides matching TRBD1. The CDR3 runs to 15 residues. Germline-derived CDR1 and CDR2 are LNHDA and SQIVND (reference sequence). V dropped 3 bases and J dropped 5; count of bases not matched to a gene: 7. The DNA of the CDR3 is TGTGCCAGTAGTATCCTAACCGACAGGGGGTATGGCTACACCTTC. This gives the protein CASSILTDRGYGYTF.

The chain combines TRBV4-2 with TRBJ1-2; 12 bases match TRBD1. The CDR3 totals 18 residues. V shed 0 bases and J 0 bases; nucleotides not matched to a gene: 5. Germline V gives CDR1 LGHNA, CDR2 YNFKEQ. The CDR3 bases are TGTGCCAGCAGCCAAGAAGGGACAGGGGGCATAGCTAACTATGGCTACACCTTC. Translating gives CASSQEGTGGIANYGYTF.

The chain uses TRBV2 and TRBJ1-5; D is unclear. V lost 1 base and J lost 7, with 8 bases in between. The germline gives CDR1 SNHLY, CDR2 FYNNEI. CDR3 length: 13 amino acids. The CDR3 loop reads CASSEEVGQPQHF. The CDR3 region has the DNA TGTGCCAGCAGTGAAGAGGTGGGCCAGCCCCAGCATTTT.

The J gene is TRBJ1-5, the V gene TRBV21-1. TRBV21-1 is deemed a pseudogene. The CDR3 consists of 12 residues. The CDR3 nucleotides are TGTGCCAGCAGCAAAATAGTGCTTCCCCAGCATTTT. Its protein product is CASSKIVLPQHF.

In its sample, this clone was seen once. The chain combines TRBV19 with TRBJ2-1, with D unresolved. Deletions cut 9 bases from V and 3 bases from J, with 12 bases between. The CDR3 spans 13 residues. Germline CDR1 reads LNHDA; CDR2 reads SQIVND (reference sequence). CDR3 in amino acids: CASQSENYNEQFF. DNA for the CDR3: TGTGCCAGCCAAAGCGAGAACTACAATGAGCAGTTCTTC. Full variable domain (rest looked up from reference TRBV19 and TRBJ2-1): DGGITQSPKYLFRKEGQNVTLSCEQNLNHDAMYWYRQDPGQGLRLIYYSQIVNDFQKGDIAEGYSVSREKKESFPLTVTSAQKNPTAFYLCASQSENYNEQFFGPGTRLTVL.

This chain joins TRBV25-1 and TRBJ2-3, with 11 bases that match TRBD2. The CDR3 totals 15 residues. V was clipped by 5 bases and J by 4 bases; unmatched bases: 5. CDR1 is MGHDK and CDR2 is SYGVNS in the germline V gene. CDR3 sequence reads: CASSLAGGPSDTQYF. CDR3 sequence (DNA): TGTGCCAGCAGTTTAGCGGGAGGGCCCTCAGATACGCAGTATTTT. The complete variable domain, with remaining parts taken from reference TRBV25-1 and TRBJ2-3, reads EADIYQTPRYLVIGTGKKITLECSQTMGHDKMYWYQQDPGMELHLIHYSYGVNSTEKGDLSSESTVSRIRTEHFPLTLESARPSHTSQYLCASSLAGGPSDTQYFGPGTRLTVL.

This sequence joins TRBV5-6 and TRBJ2-1; 7 bases agree with TRBD1. V trimming: 0 bases; J trimming: 6 bases; junction bases outside the gene matches: 3. Per the germline V gene, CDR1 is SGHDT and CDR2 is YYEEEE. The CDR3 consists of 14 residues. CDR3 protein: CASSLATGVNEQFF. The CDR3 bases are TGTGCCAGCAGCTTGGCCACAGGGGTCAATGAGCAGTTCTTC.

The DNA for the CDR3 is TGTGCCAGCAGGGGGGCGCCTTTTGTTGAAGCTTTCTTT. It translates to CASRGAPFVEAFF. The chain carries TRBV27 and TRBJ1-1; D is possibly TRBD1 (6 bases). Germline values: CDR1 MNHEY, CDR2 SMNVEV (reference sequence). The CDR3 has 13 residues. The V end lost 6 bases, the J end lost 7 bases, and 15 bases lay between the germline ends.

The chain joins TRBV9 to TRBJ1-4; 7 positions match TRBD1. V gave up 5 bases and J gave up 6 bases; unmatched junction bases: 10. Germline V gives CDR1 SGDLS, CDR2 YYNGEE. The CDR3 covers 15 residues. This chain's CDR3 is CASSDPARGDEKLFF. The CDR3 DNA follows: TGTGCCAGCAGTGACCCGGCCAGGGGGGATGAAAAACTGTTTTTT.

This rearrangement joins TRBV7-9 to TRBJ2-1; D might be TRBD1 (6 bases). The CDR3 has 15 amino acids. The germline V and J ends were trimmed by 3 bases and 10 bases, with 19 bases remaining between them. Germline-derived CDR1 and CDR2 are SEHNR and FQNEAQ (reference sequence). DNA of the CDR3: TGTGCCAGCAGCTTCGCCCTATCTACAGGGAAGGAGCAGTTCTTC. As protein: CASSFALSTGKEQFF.

This rearrangement joins TRBV5-4 to TRBJ1-3; tentatively, D is TRBD1 (6 bases). CDR1 and CDR2 (germline): SGHNT, YYREEE (reference sequence). CDR3 size: 14 residues. Trimming removed 4 bases from V and 1 base from J, with 9 bases in between. CDR3 coding DNA: TGTGCCAGCAGCCCTGACAGGTCTGGAAACACCATATATTTT. Protein product: CASSPDRSGNTIYF.

The rearrangement joins TRBV11-2 to TRBJ2-1; 7 bases are a match to TRBD2. This CDR3 has 12 residues. Losses at the gene ends were 5 bases for V and 6 bases for J; bases not matched to a gene: 1. Germline values: CDR1 SGHAT, CDR2 FQNNGV. CDR3 region: CASSGGVNEQFF. The CDR3 DNA sequence: TGTGCCAGCAGCGGGGGGGTCAATGAGCAGTTCTTC.

This chain links TRBV7-9 with TRBJ2-1, with TRBD1 identical over 8 bases. The CDR3 runs to 16 residues. Germline loops: CDR1 SEHNR, CDR2 FQNEAQ (reference sequence). The V gene end was trimmed by 5 bases and the J gene end by 8 bases; junction bases not matched to a gene: 14. The CDR3: CASSAEPGTGLDEQFF. CDR3 DNA sequence: TGTGCCAGCAGCGCAGAGCCCGGGACAGGACTCGATGAGCAGTTCTTC. Full variable domain (missing parts from reference TRBV7-9 and TRBJ2-1): DTGVSQNPRHKITKRGQNVTFRCDPISEHNRLYWYRQTLGQGPEFLTYFQNEAQLEKSRLLSDRFSAERPKGSFSTLEIQRTEQGDSAMYLCASSAEPGTGLDEQFFGPGTRLTVL.

About this clone itself: The junction and the germline gene differ at one end; a read error may be behind it. Other nucleotide sequences in the sample specify the same CDR3. The CDR3 protein is CASSYAGGYGYTF. CDR3 in DNA: TGTGCCAGCAGTTACGCAGGGGGCTATGGCTATACCTTC. The rearrangement uses TRBV6-5 and TRBJ1-2; 8 nucleotides line up with TRBD1. Germline CDR1 MNHEY, CDR2 SVGAGI. This CDR3 has 13 amino acids.

V usage is TRBV7-2 and J usage is TRBJ2-5; D is perhaps TRBD1 (5 bases). V lost 7 bases and J 5 bases, leaving 20 bases between the germline ends. CDR1 SGHTA and CDR2 FQGNSA come from the germline V gene. This CDR3 region has 15 residues. CDR3 region: CASTTGIGVGETQYF. CDR3 in DNA: TGTGCCAGCACCACCGGCATAGGGGTGGGCGAGACCCAGTACTTC.